This T cell receptor beta chain was found in a study of T cells after yellow fever vaccination. 5'RACE template switching generated TCR cDNA, adding a universal primer site and UMIs. Using its own MiXCR run on the 5' RACE reads, TCRdb lists one record per CDR3 protein. Of about 63,000 distinct CDR3 sequences in the sample, approximately 7.4% were seen once. CDR1 is SGHDT and CDR2 is YYEEEE in the germline V gene. The CDR3 covers 16 residues. With 0 bases removed from V and 6 bases from J, the gap between germline ends came to 15 bases. This clonotype was observed many times. Its target is unknown. General study results and limits: Contaminants from the bulk population, in the form of abundant clonotypes, could be found in FACS-sorted repertoires. The CD4 compartment and the CD8 compartment contained a small share of clonotypes in common.

The material was CD8+ T cells sorted from PBMCs, obtained 15 days after the yellow fever booster vaccination. V usage is TRBV5-6 and J usage is TRBJ2-2, with no clear D. This sequence was found in a young man who received the YFV17D yellow fever vaccine. CDR3 nucleotides: TGTGCCAGCAGCTTGGAGGCCTCTACCGCCCCCGGGGAGCTGTTTTTT. Residues: CASSLEASTAPGELFF.